This T cell receptor (beta chain) was identified in a study of metastatic and nonmetastatic thyroid tumors. Study background: Repertoires were compared across blood and tumor or nodule tissue from malignant and benign thyroid patients.

As for this clone: The antigen is not known. One end of the junction fails to match germline, which may point to a read error.

Every patient underwent thyroid surgery untreated. The study's findings and limits: Reported TCR beta diversity, measured in blood and tumor, was significantly higher for malignant thyroid tumors than for benign nodules.

This CDR3 is 14 amino acids long. Germline-derived CDR1 and CDR2 are MNHEY and SVGEGT. Under the authors' procedure: A papillary thyroid cancer distant-metastasis classifier was built from CDR3 differences across clinicopathological groups. MiXCR reprocessed the PCR reads for TCRdb. What appears here as the V and J calls and clone size reflects TCRdb's work, not the paper's. The data show 30,000 to 35,000 clones, around 30% seen once. Sequenced input: blood. The TCR sequence derives from a female donor with papillary thyroid cancer or a benign thyroid nodule (not recorded which). Some clones in this sample may be carry-over from other donors' samples. The chain employs TRBV6-2 or TRBV6-3 and TRBJ2-7; 7 nucleotides line up with TRBD1. The CDR3 DNA reads as TGTGCAAGCAGTGATCGGGACAGCCGGAACCATCAGTACTTC. Residues: CASSDRDSRNHQYF.